What follows are 15 T cell receptor beta chains derived from one specimen sequenced in a study of regulatory T cells in long-lasting Graves disease. Arm-PCR of CDR3 regions and iRepertoire HTBI primers were used to build TCR beta libraries. TCRdb ran MiXCR on the multiplex PCR reads and lists one entry per CDR3 protein. The sample has fewer than 550,000 distinct CDR3 sequences, 20% to 25% seen once. Described time point: persistent/refractory GD, antithyroid drugs over 5 years with positive TRAb. TCR sequences were obtained from RNA taken from PBMCs. The material sequenced was peripheral blood mononuclear cells (PBMCs), taken when the disease was refractory, from a patient treated with antithyroid drugs. The receptors were gathered from a female donor with Graves disease.

This clonotype was seen a handful of times. The J gene is TRBJ2-7, the V gene TRBV29-1; TRBD1 aligns across 9 bases. The junction had 9 bases not matched to a gene; V was cut back by 1 base and J by 5 bases. This CDR3 has 15 amino acids. CDR1 is SQVTM and CDR2 is ANQGSEA in the germline V gene. This chain's CDR3 is CSVEGGTTGGDEQYF. The CDR3 DNA reads as TGCAGCGTTGAAGGGGGTACTACAGGGGGCGACGAGCAGTACTTC.

In this sample, this clonotype turned up many times. This rearrangement joins TRBV28 to TRBJ2-7, with D possibly TRBD2 on 5 matching bases. V gave up 7 bases and J gave up 4 bases, with 11 bases separating them. CDR1 is MDHEN, CDR2 SYDVKM, per germline. The CDR3 spans 12 residues. The CDR3 here is CASTTEGYEQYF. The CDR3 DNA reads as TGTGCCAGCACCACAGAGGGTTACGAGCAGTACTTC.

This clonotype came up many times. The V call is TRBV19, the J call TRBJ1-2; 7 nucleotides agree with TRBD1. Germline V gene sequence: CDR1 LNHDA, CDR2 SQIVND (reference sequence). V was clipped by 10 bases and J by 6 bases; unmatched bases: 8. The CDR3 is 12 residues long. This chain's CDR3 is CATIRTGDGYTF. The CDR3 nucleotides are TGTGCCACTATTCGCACAGGGGATGGCTACACCTTC.

There are a few counts of this clonotype. The chain links TRBV20-1 to TRBJ2-5; 9 nucleotides align to TRBD1. Germline V gene data show CDR1 as DFQATT and CDR2 as SNEGSKA (reference sequence). The V gene end was trimmed by 4 bases and the J gene end by 1 base; junction bases not matched to a gene: 4. CDR3 length equals 14 residues. CDR3 bases: TGCAGTGCTACTACAGGGGGCATCCAAGAGACCCAGTACTTC. It yields the protein CSATTGGIQETQYF.

This clonotype came up many times. The CDR3 loop is CASIPFSGNTIYF. CDR3 coding DNA: TGTGCCAGCATCCCGTTCTCTGGAAACACCATATATTTT. J is TRBJ1-3 and V is TRBV28; D not resolved. Per germline, CDR1 MDHEN and CDR2 SYDVKM. V gave up 7 bases and J gave up 0 bases, with 7 bases separating them. The CDR3 totals 13 residues.

There are many counts of this clonotype. The chain is built from TRBV12-3 or TRBV12-4 and TRBJ2-7, with TRBD2 identical over 8 bases. This CDR3 is built from 15 residues. J gave up 4 bases and V 5 bases, and 10 bases lay outside the gene matches. CDR3 residues: CASSHGLARVYEQYF. In DNA form, the CDR3 reads TGTGCCAGCAGTCACGGACTAGCTAGGGTTTACGAGCAGTACTTC.

This clonotype was counted between two and nine times. The chain joins TRBV12-3 or TRBV12-4 to TRBJ2-7; 13 positions match TRBD2. Trimming cost V 3 bases and J 12 bases; bases outside gene matches: 8. The CDR3 runs 14 residues. The CDR3 loop is CASSFGTSGTKGYF. The CDR3 nucleotides are TGTGCCAGCAGTTTCGGGACTAGCGGGACGAAGGGGTACTTC.

In the case of this clonotype: A read error may be the cause here, since a much bigger clone is one base away. As the CDR3 is not closed by the conserved phenylalanine or tryptophan, this likely results from a read error. This chain's CDR3 is CAAGLAVYEQYL. CDR3 sequence (DNA): TGTGCCGCGGGACTAGCGGTCTACGAGCAGTACCTC. This chain connects TRBV6-2 or TRBV6-3 to TRBJ2-7, with 11 bases lining up with TRBD2. The CDR3 loop spans 12 amino acids. With V trimmed by 11 bases and J by 3 bases, 3 bases remained unmatched. Germline CDR1 reads MNHEY; CDR2 reads SVGEGT.

The genes are TRBV7-2 and TRBJ1-3; TRBD1 might be the D (5 bases). Germline-derived CDR1 and CDR2 are SGHTA and FQGNSA. CDR3 length: 15 amino acids. The V and J ends lost 5 bases and 8 bases respectively, with 19 bases between them. This CDR3 is CASSAGLGEVDTIYF. In DNA, the CDR3 is TGTGCCAGCAGCGCAGGGCTGGGGGAAGTGGACACCATATATTTT.

This clonotype was counted between two and nine times. The chain couples TRBV11-2 to TRBJ2-1, with 8 bases fitting TRBD2. The length of the CDR3 is 16 residues. J gave up 5 bases and V 1 base, and 7 bases lay outside the gene matches. CDR1 and CDR2 (germline): SGHAT, FQNNGV. Here the CDR3 DNA reads TGTGCCAGCAGCTTAGTAGGACTAGCAGCCGACAATGAGCAGTTCTTC. Translation gives CASSLVGLAADNEQFF.

This clonotype was observed many times. The rearrangement joins TRBV11-1 to TRBJ2-7; 8 bases match TRBD1. Trimming at V came to 4 bases and at J to 2 bases, leaving 7 bases not matched to a gene. Germline lookup yields CDR1 SGHAT and CDR2 FQDESV (reference sequence). This CDR3 comprises 15 residues. Here the CDR3 reads CASSSDRDTAYEQYF. The CDR3 DNA reads TGTGCCAGCAGCTCGGACAGGGACACTGCCTACGAGCAGTACTTC.

This clonotype has at least ten counts. This chain joins TRBV7-9 and TRBJ1-5; possible D gene TRBD1, 5 bases. Germline CDR1 SEHNR, CDR2 FQNEAQ (reference sequence). This CDR3 region has 16 residues. Trimming cost V 1 base and J 0 bases, with 10 bases left between them. CDR3: CASSLGWGDSNQPQHF. The DNA for the CDR3 is TGTGCCAGCAGCTTAGGTTGGGGGGATAGCAATCAGCCCCAGCATTTT.

This clonotype was recorded at least ten times. J is TRBJ1-2 and V is TRBV29-1; D possibly corresponds to TRBD1 (5 bases). Trimming took off 0 bases at V and 7 bases at J, with 15 bases between the two ends. Germline CDR1 and CDR2: SQVTM and ANQGSEA. The CDR3 loop spans 14 amino acids. The CDR3 region is CSVEDPSGFGGYTF. For the CDR3, the DNA is TGCAGCGTTGAAGACCCTTCAGGGTTTGGTGGCTACACCTTC.

This clonotype has a handful of counts. The CDR3 bases are TGTGCCAGCAGCCAAGGGACAGTCACCTACGAGCAGTACTTC. It translates to CASSQGTVTYEQYF. The chain uses TRBV7-2 and TRBJ2-7; TRBD1 aligns across 7 bases. V shed 5 bases and J 2 bases; nucleotides not matched to a gene: 6. Germline V gives CDR1 SGHTA, CDR2 FQGNSA. CDR3 length: 14 residues.

This clonotype was observed at least ten times. This chain connects TRBV20-1 to TRBJ2-5; D is unresolved. CDR1 is DFQATT and CDR2 is SNEGSKA in the germline V gene (reference sequence). The CDR3 consists of 12 residues. V dropped 4 bases and J dropped 4 bases, with 10 bases sitting between them. CDR3 DNA sequence: TGCAGTGCTACCCAGATTCGAGAGACCCAGTACTTC. Protein sequence: CSATQIRETQYF.